The present TCR beta chain was sequenced within a study of blood T cell repertoires in COVID-19. Clones were sequenced by immunoSEQ multiplex PCR, and TCRdb holds only the in-frame ones, with some missing. The table has some 200,000 clones, roughly 88% seen once; the top ten hold roughly 9.8%. This CDR3 comprises 15 residues. J gave up 0 bases and V 3 bases, and 4 bases lay outside the gene matches. CDR1 and CDR2 from the germline V gene are SGHTA and FQGNSA. This TCR came from a woman of 80 years or more with acute or convalescent COVID-19. The chain combines TRBV7-2 with TRBJ1-1; 7 bases map to TRBD1. Source material: peripheral blood. CDR3 DNA sequence: TGTGCCAGCAGCTTCGGGACAGTAATGAACACTGAAGCTTTCTTT. This sequence encodes CASSFGTVMNTEAFF.